This T cell receptor (beta chain) stems from a study of T-cell memory formation after mild COVID-19. Findings and caveats of the study: Clones contracting over day 15 to 85 were CD4/CD8 balanced, with later expanders leaning CD4+.

In the case of this clonotype: The antigen is unknown.

Constant-segment primers served in 5'RACE that generated TCR alpha and TCR beta cDNA libraries bearing sample barcodes and UMIs. MiXCR, applied by TCRdb to the 5' RACE reads, yields one record per CDR3 protein. The data contain about 560,000 distinct CDR3 sequences, less than 25% of them singletons. This CDR3 region has 13 residues. Trimming removed 11 bases at V and 6 bases at J, with 16 bases between. Germline V lookup: CDR1 MDHEN, CDR2 SYDVKM. The receptor comes from an adult woman who had mild COVID-19 (a few samples of this study predate the infection). Cell type and time point are not known. Sequencing used PBMCs or a T cell subset sorted from them (not recorded which). The chain carries TRBV28 and TRBJ1-4, with D maybe TRBD1 (6 bases). CDR3 loop: CAARGRLDEKLFF. CDR3 coding DNA: TGTGCCGCACGGGGGCGATTGGATGAAAAACTGTTTTTT.